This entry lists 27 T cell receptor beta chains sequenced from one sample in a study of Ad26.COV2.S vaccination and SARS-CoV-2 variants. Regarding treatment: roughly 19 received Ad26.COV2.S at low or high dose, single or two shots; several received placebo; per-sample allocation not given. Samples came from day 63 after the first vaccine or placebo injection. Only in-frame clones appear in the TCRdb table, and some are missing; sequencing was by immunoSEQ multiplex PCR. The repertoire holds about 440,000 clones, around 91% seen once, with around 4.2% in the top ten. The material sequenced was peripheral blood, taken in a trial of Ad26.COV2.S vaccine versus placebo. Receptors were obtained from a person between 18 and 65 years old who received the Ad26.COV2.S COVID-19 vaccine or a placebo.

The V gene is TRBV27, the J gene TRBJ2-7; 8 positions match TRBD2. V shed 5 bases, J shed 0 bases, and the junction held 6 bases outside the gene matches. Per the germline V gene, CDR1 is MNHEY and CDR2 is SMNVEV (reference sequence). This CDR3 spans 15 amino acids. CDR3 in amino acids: CASSPTSAHSYEQYF. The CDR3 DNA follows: TGTGCCAGCAGTCCGACTAGCGCGCACTCCTACGAGCAGTACTTC.

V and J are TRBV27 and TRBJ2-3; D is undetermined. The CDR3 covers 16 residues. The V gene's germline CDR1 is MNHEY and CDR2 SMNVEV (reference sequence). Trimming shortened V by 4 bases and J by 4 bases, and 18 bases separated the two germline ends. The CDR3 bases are TGTGCCAGCAGTTCCCCCACAAGGGCTTCGGCAGATACGCAGTATTTT. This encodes CASSSPTRASADTQYF.

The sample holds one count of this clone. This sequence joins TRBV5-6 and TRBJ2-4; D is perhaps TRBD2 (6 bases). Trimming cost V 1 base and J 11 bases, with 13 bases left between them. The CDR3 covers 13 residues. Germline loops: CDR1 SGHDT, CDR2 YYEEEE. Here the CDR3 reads CASSLNGGSVQYF. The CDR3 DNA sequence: TGTGCCAGCAGCTTGAACGGGGGATCCGTTCAGTACTTC.

CDR3 bases: TGTGCCAGCAGCCTGCCACAGGCGACGAGCTCCTACGAGCAGTACTTC. Protein: CASSLPQATSSYEQYF. V and J are TRBV11-2 and TRBJ2-7; tentative D call: TRBD1 (5 bases). V lost 5 bases and J lost 0, with 17 bases in between. The CDR3 spans 16 residues. The germline V gene has CDR1 SGHAT and CDR2 FQNNGV.

CDR3 nucleotide sequence: TGCAGCGTTTCCCGGACAGGGTCCTCTGGAAACACCATATATTTT. Its translation: CSVSRTGSSGNTIYF. The chain couples TRBV29-1 to TRBJ1-3; TRBD1 matches at 8 bases. This CDR3 is 15 amino acids long. Germline CDR1 is SQVTM and CDR2 is ANQGSEA. V lost 5 bases and J lost 0; bases outside the gene matches: 6.

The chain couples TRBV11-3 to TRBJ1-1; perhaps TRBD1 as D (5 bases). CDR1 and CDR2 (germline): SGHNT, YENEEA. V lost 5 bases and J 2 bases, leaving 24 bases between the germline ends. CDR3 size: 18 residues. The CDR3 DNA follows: TGTGCCAGCAGCCCCCGTTCACCCCCGAGGGACCCAAACACTGAAGCTTTCTTT. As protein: CASSPRSPPRDPNTEAFF.

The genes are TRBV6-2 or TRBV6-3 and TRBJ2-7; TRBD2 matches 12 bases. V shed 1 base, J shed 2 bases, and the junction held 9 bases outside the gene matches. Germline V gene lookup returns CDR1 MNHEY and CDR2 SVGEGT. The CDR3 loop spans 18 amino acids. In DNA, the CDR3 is TGTGCCAGCAGTTACTTACTAGCGGGAGGCTCGATTACCTACGAGCAGTACTTC. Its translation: CASSYLLAGGSITYEQYF.

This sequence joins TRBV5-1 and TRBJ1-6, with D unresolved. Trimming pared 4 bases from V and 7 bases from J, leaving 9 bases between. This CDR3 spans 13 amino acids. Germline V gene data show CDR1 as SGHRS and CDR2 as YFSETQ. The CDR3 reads CASSLELNSPLHF. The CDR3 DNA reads TGCGCCAGCAGCCTGGAACTCAATTCACCCCTCCACTTT.

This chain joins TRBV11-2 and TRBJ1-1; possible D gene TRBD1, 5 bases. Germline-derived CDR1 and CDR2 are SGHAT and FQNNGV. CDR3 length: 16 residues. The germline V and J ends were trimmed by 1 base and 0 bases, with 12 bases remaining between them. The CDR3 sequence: CASSLAATALNTEAFF. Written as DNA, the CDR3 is TGTGCCAGCAGCTTAGCTGCGACAGCCTTGAACACTGAAGCTTTCTTT.

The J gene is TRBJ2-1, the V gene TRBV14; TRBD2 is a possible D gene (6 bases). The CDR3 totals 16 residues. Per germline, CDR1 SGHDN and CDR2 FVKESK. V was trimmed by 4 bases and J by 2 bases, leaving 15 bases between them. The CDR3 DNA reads TGTGCCAGCAGCCCGGGACTCCAAGGGACCTACAATGAGCAGTTCTTC. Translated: CASSPGLQGTYNEQFF.

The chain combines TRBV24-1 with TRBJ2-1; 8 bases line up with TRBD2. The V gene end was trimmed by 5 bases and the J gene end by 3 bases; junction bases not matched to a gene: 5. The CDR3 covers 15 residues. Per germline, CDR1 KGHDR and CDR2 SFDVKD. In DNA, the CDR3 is TGTGCCACCAGTGCTGGTAGCGGGAACTACAATGAGCAGTTCTTC. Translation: CATSAGSGNYNEQFF.

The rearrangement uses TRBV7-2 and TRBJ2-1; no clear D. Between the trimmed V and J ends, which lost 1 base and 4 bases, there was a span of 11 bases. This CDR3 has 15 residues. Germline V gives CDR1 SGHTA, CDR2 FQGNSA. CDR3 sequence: CASSLGGLIYNEQFF. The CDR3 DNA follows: TGTGCCAGCAGCTTAGGGGGTCTAATATACAATGAGCAGTTCTTC.

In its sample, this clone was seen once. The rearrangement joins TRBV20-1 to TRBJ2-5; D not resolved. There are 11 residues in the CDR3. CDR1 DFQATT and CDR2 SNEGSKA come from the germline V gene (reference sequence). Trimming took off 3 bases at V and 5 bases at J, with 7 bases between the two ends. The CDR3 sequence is CSASNRETQYF. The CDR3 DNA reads TGCAGTGCTAGCAACCGGGAGACCCAGTACTTC.

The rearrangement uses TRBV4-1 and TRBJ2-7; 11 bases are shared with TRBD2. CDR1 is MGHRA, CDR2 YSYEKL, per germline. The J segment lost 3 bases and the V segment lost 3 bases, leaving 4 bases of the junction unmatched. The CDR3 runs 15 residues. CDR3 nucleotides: TGCGCCAGCAGCCACCCCGGGACTAGCGGCTACGAGCAGTACTTC. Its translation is CASSHPGTSGYEQYF.

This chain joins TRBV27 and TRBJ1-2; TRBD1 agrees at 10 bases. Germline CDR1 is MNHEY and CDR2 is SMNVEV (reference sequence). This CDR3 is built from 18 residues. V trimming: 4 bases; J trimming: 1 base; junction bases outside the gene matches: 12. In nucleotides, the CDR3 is TGTGCCAGCAGTTCATTCTCCGGGACAGGGGACTATAACTATGGCTACACCTTC. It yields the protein CASSSFSGTGDYNYGYTF.

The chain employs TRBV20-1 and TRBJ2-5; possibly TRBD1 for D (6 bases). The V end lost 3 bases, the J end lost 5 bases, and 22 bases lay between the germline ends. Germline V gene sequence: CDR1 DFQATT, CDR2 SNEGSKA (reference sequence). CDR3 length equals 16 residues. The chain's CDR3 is CSASETAGRGWETQYF. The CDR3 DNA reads TGCAGTGCTAGTGAAACCGCCGGCAGGGGTTGGGAGACCCAGTACTTC.

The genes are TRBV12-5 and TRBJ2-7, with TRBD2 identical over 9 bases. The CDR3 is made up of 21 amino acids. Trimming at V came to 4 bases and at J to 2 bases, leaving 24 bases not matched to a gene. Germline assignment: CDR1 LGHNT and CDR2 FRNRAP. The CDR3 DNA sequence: TGTGCTAGTGGTTGGCCGGACGGCGGCCGGAAGAGCGGGAGGTCCCCCTACGAGCAGTACTTC. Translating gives CASGWPDGGRKSGRSPYEQYF. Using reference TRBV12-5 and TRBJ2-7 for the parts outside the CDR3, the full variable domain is DARVTQTPRHKVTEMGQEVTMRCQPILGHNTVFWYRQTMMQGLELLAYFRNRAPLDDSGMPKDRFSAEMPDATLATLKIQPSEPRDSAVYFCASGWPDGGRKSGRSPYEQYFGPGTRLTVT.

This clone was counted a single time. The CDR3 nucleotides are TGTGCCAGCAGTCCGATGTTCGGGGAGCTGTTTTTT. This gives the protein CASSPMFGELFF. The chain has TRBV5-6 and TRBJ2-2; D uncertain. Trimming took off 5 bases at V and 7 bases at J, with 9 bases between the two ends. CDR3 length: 12 amino acids. Germline V gene lookup returns CDR1 SGHDT and CDR2 YYEEEE.

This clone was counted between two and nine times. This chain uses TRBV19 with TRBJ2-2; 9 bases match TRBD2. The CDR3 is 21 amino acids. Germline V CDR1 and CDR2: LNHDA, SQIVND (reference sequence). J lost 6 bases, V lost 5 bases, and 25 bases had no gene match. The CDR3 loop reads CASSYPVPVSGSGSGAGELFF. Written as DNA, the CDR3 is TGTGCCAGTAGTTACCCCGTCCCGGTATCGGGTAGCGGGAGCGGGGCCGGGGAGCTGTTTTTT.

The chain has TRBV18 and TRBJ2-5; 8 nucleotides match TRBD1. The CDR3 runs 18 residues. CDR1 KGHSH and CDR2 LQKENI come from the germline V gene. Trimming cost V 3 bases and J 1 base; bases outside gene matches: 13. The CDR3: CASSPGWWDRPSQETQYF. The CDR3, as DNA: TGTGCCAGCTCACCGGGTTGGTGGGACAGGCCCAGCCAAGAGACCCAGTACTTC.

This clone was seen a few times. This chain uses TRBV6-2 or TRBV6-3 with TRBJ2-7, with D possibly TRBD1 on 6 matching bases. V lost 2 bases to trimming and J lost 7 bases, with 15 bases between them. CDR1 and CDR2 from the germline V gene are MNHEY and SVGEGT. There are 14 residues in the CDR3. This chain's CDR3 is CASSYGTLTREQYF. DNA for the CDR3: TGTGCCAGCAGTTACGGGACACTTACCAGGGAGCAGTACTTC.

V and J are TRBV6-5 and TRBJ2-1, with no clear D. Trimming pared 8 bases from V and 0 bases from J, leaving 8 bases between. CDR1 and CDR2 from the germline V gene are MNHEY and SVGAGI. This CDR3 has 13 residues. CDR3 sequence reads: CASFGGSYNEQFF. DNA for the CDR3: TGTGCCAGCTTCGGCGGCTCCTACAATGAGCAGTTCTTC.

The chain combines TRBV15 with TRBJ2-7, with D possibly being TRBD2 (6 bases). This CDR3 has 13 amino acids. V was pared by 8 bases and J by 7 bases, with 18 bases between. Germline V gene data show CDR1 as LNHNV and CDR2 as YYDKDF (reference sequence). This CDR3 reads CATSTYPGREQYF. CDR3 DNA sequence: TGTGCCACCTCAACTTACCCCGGGAGAGAGCAGTACTTC.

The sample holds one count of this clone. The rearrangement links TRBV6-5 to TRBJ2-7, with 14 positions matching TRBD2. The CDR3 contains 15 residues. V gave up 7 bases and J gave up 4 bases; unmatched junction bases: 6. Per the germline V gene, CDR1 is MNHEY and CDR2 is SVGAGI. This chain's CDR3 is CASKEGTSGSYEQYF. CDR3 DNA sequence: TGTGCCAGCAAGGAGGGGACTAGCGGGAGTTACGAGCAGTACTTC.

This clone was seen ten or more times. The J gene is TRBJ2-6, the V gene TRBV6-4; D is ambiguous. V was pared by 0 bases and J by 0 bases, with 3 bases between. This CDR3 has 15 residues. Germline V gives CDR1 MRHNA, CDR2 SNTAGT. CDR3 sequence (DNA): TGTGCCAGCAGTGACTCCAGCTCTGGGGCCAACGTCCTGACTTTC. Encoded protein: CASSDSSSGANVLTF.

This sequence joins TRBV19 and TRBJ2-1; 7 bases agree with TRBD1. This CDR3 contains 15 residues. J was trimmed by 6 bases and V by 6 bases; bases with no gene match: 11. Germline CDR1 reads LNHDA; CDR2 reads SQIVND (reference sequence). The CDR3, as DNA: TGTGCCAGTAGGCTCGAACAGGGGTTGCTCAATGAGCAGTTCTTC. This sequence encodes CASRLEQGLLNEQFF.

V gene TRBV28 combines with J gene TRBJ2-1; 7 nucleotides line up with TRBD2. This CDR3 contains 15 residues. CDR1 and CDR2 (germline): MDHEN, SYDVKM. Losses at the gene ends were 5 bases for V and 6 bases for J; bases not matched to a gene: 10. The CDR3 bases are TGTGCCAGCAGTCAAGAGCGGGGCGAGTTCAATGAGCAGTTCTTC. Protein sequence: CASSQERGEFNEQFF. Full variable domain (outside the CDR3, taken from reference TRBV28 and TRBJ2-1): DVKVTQSSRYLVKRTGEKVFLECVQDMDHENMFWYRQDPGLGLRLIYFSYDVKMKEKGDIPEGYSVSREKKERFSLILESASTNQTSMYLCASSQERGEFNEQFFGPGTRLTVL.